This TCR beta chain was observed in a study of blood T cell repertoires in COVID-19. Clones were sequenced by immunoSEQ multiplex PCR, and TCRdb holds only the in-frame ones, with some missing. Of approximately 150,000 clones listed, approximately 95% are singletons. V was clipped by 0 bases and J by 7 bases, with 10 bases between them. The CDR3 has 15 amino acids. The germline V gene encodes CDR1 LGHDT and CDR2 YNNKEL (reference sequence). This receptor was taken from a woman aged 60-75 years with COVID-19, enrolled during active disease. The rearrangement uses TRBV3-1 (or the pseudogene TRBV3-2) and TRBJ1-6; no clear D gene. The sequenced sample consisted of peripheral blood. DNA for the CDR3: TGTGCCAGCAGCCAAGATCTGGGCAGCAATTCACCCCTCCACTTT. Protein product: CASSQDLGSNSPLHF.